This paragraph reports one TCR beta chain. No antigen is known for it. This sample is part of a study of shared clonotypes between healthy human individuals. Study information: Three plates each covered CD4 naive and memory; CD8 naive two, CD8 memory one. General study findings and limits: Non-shared clonotypes were found to have lower generation probabilities than the clonotypes that were shared by all four of the sorted-subset donors.

Donors had no recently reported acute infections or vaccinations and were HIV-negative. Deep-level assay runs were performed. The repertoire was sequenced with immunoSEQ multiplex PCR; TCRdb's copy has only in-frame clones and lacks some. The top ten clones hold roughly 0.36% of a sample with millions of clones, 90% to 95% of them seen once. This CDR3 is 15 amino acids long. The V gene lost 1 base and the J gene lost 2 bases, with 12 bases spanning the gap. CDR1 is LNHNV and CDR2 is YYDKDF in the germline V gene (reference sequence). Sequencing was carried out using naive CD4+ T cells from PBMCs. Subset given: CD45RA+ positively selected. This chain joins TRBV15 and TRBJ2-7, with D tentatively TRBD1 (6 bases). The TCR comes from a man between 18 and 35 years old in good health. Some clones in this sample may be carry-over from other donors' samples. CDR3 protein: CATSRAGTPAYEQYF. CDR3 bases: TGTGCCACCAGCAGAGCCGGGACACCAGCCTACGAGCAGTACTTC.